Following are 8 T cell receptor beta chains from one sample sequenced in a study of Ad26.COV2.S vaccination and SARS-CoV-2 variants. Described treatment: some 20 received Ad26.COV2.S at low or high dose, single or two shots; 5 received placebo; per-sample allocation not given. Sampling occurred on day 63 after the first vaccine or placebo injection. Profiling relied on immunoSEQ multiplex PCR, and the TCRdb table lists in-frame clones only, not all of them. Here the sample spans about 350,000 clones, roughly 90% being singletons. This specimen consisted of peripheral blood, obtained in a trial of Ad26.COV2.S vaccine versus placebo. The receptors shown here come from a person between 18 and 60 years old who received the Ad26.COV2.S COVID-19 vaccine or a placebo.

This clone occurred once. CDR3 sequence reads: CASSLNPRGAATEAFF. DNA for the CDR3: TGTGCCAGCAGCTTAAACCCCAGGGGGGCAGCCACTGAAGCTTTCTTT. The chain employs TRBV7-2 and TRBJ1-1, with 7 bases matching TRBD1. CDR3 length: 16 residues. With 2 bases clipped from V and 4 bases from J, the junction kept 10 bases outside the gene matches. The germline V gene encodes CDR1 SGHTA and CDR2 FQGNSA. The variable domain in full, with the rest retrieved from reference TRBV7-2 and TRBJ1-1, is GAGVSQSPSNKVTEKGKDVELRCDPISGHTALYWYRQSLGQGLEFLIYFQGNSAPDKSGLPSDRFSAERTGGSVSTLTIQRTQQEDSAVYLCASSLNPRGAATEAFFGQGTRLTVV.

The CDR3 loop is CAIPPNGTDSYEQYF. As DNA, the CDR3 is TGTGCCATCCCCCCCAATGGCACGGACTCCTACGAGCAGTACTTC. V gene TRBV3-1 (or the pseudogene TRBV3-2) combines with J gene TRBJ2-7; D call uncertain. The CDR3 spans 15 residues. Between the trimmed V and J ends, which lost 10 bases and 0 bases, there was a span of 19 bases. Germline assignment: CDR1 LGHDT and CDR2 YNNKEL (reference sequence).

This sequence joins TRBV5-1 and TRBJ2-7; 11 nucleotides align to TRBD2. There are 14 residues in the CDR3. Germline V gene sequence: CDR1 SGHRS, CDR2 YFSETQ. Germline trimming cut 4 bases from V and 2 bases from J; bases unmatched to any gene: 2. In DNA form, the CDR3 reads TGCGCCAGCAGCCAGACTAGCGGGGCCTACGAGCAGTACTTC. Amino acids: CASSQTSGAYEQYF.

The CDR3 here is CASSLLGAYGYTF. The CDR3 DNA reads TGTGCCAGCAGTTTACTCGGGGCCTATGGCTACACCTTC. The rearrangement uses TRBV28 and TRBJ1-2; D perhaps matches TRBD1 (5 bases). This CDR3 has 13 residues. The V gene's germline CDR1 is MDHEN and CDR2 SYDVKM. The germline V and J ends were trimmed by 2 bases and 4 bases, with 8 bases remaining between them.

The gene calls are TRBV10-3 and TRBJ2-3; 9 bases map to TRBD2. The trim removed 5 bases at V and 2 bases at J, leaving 5 bases unmatched. Germline assignment: CDR1 ENHRY and CDR2 SYGVKD. This CDR3 region has 15 residues. The CDR3 sequence is CAISRTSEHTDTQYF. The CDR3 DNA sequence: TGTGCCATCAGTCGGACTAGCGAACACACAGATACGCAGTATTTT.

V and J are TRBV28 and TRBJ1-5; 8 nucleotides line up with TRBD1. V lost 3 bases, J lost 7 bases, and 5 bases stayed unmatched. This CDR3 has 14 residues. The germline gives CDR1 MDHEN, CDR2 SYDVKM. The DNA of the CDR3 is TGTGCCAGCAGTTTCCGACAGGGGATCCAGCCCCAGCATTTT. This translates into CASSFRQGIQPQHF.

The V call is TRBV9, the J call TRBJ2-1, with 7 positions matching TRBD1. The CDR3 runs 15 residues. V shed 2 bases, J shed 7 bases, and the junction held 9 bases outside the gene matches. The V gene's germline CDR1 is SGDLS and CDR2 YYNGEE. CDR3 sequence reads: CASSVGQKNLNEQFF. The CDR3 DNA follows: TGTGCCAGCAGCGTGGGACAGAAGAACTTAAATGAGCAGTTCTTC.

The J gene is TRBJ2-1, the V gene TRBV18, with TRBD2 identical over 9 bases. The CDR3 loop spans 15 amino acids. J gave up 0 bases and V 5 bases, and 2 bases lay outside the gene matches. Germline V gene sequence: CDR1 KGHSH, CDR2 LQKENI. The DNA of the CDR3 is TGTGCCAGCTCAGATAGCGGGAGCTCCTACAATGAGCAGTTCTTC. It yields the protein CASSDSGSSYNEQFF.